This T cell receptor beta chain was found in a study of control samples from healthy donors and cancer patients. This CDR3 region has 14 residues. Trimming removed 0 bases from V and 6 bases from J, with 11 bases in between. Germline V gene data show CDR1 as SGDLS and CDR2 as YYNGEE. Method: immunoSEQ multiplex PCR; TCRdb's copy keeps in-frame clones and lacks some. There are over 100,000 clones in the sample; approximately 90% occur only once, and roughly 3.4% lies in the top ten. This rearrangement joins TRBV9 to TRBJ2-3, with D unresolved. The sequencing input was blood. This TCR derives from a man aged 35-49 years in good health. CDR3 DNA sequence: TGTGCCAGCAGCGTAGTGCCGGCCAGCGATACGCAGTATTTT. Translated: CASSVVPASDTQYF.